This T cell receptor beta chain is drawn from a study of T cell responses to AZD1222 COVID-19 vaccine. As for the study in general: Analyses pooled second doses at about 4 or about 12 weeks.

Study results and caveats: Donors were largely white British and mainly female; clonal diversity was possibly underestimated. CD4 TCRs linked to vaccination spanned spike, dominating at 160-218 and 743-854. Increased Spike-specific TCR breadth and depth were observed after two AZD1222 doses.

CDR1 and CDR2 (germline): SNHLY, FYNNEI. V was clipped by 4 bases and J by 2 bases, with 12 bases between them. CDR3 length: 14 residues. The assay was immunoSEQ multiplex PCR, and TCRdb's table has in-frame clones only and misses some. The data hold 150,000 to 200,000 clones, with approximately 86% observed a single time. About this clone itself: The target antigen is unknown.

The material sequenced was peripheral blood, taken on day 0 of AZD1222 vaccination. This clonotype was obtained from an adult in good health. The chain uses TRBV2 and TRBJ2-7; D is unresolved. CDR3 region: CASSGVVSPYEQYF. The DNA for the CDR3 is TGTGCCAGCAGTGGGGTTGTCTCGCCCTACGAGCAGTACTTC.